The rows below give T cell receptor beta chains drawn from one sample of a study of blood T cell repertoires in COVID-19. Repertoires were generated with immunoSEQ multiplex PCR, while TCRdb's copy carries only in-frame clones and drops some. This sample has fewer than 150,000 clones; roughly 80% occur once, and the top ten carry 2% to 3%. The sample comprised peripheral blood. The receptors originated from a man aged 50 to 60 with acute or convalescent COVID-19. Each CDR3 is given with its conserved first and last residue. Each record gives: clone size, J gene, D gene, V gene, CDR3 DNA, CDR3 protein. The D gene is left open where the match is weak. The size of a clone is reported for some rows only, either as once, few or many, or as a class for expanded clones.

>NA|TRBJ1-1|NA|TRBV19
TGTGCCAGTAGTATCCCCGGTCCGGCTTTCTTT
CASSIPGPAFF
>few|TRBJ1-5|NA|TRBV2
TGTGCCAGCAGCGAAAGACAGGCGAGCCAGCCCCAGCATTTT
CASSERQASQPQHF
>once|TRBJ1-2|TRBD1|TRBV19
TGTGCCAGTAGCCCAGGGACAGCTAATGGCTACACCTTC
CASSPGTANGYTF
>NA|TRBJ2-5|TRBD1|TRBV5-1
TGCGCCAGCAGCTTGCAGGGGGCGAGGGAGACCCAGTACTTC
CASSLQGARETQYF
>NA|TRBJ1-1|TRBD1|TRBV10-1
TGCGCCAGCAGAAATACAGGGGTTGTGTACACTGAAGCTTTCTTT
CASRNTGVVYTEAFF
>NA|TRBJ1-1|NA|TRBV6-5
TGTGCCAGCAAATCAAGGACTACTGAAGCTTTCTTT
CASKSRTTEAFF
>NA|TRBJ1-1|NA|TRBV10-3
TGTGCCATCAGTGAGTCTGGGGCCCGGGGGGGTGGCACTGAAGCTTTCTTT
CAISESGARGGGTEAFF
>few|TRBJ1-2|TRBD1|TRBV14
TGTGCCAGCAGCCATAGGACAGGGTATCTCGGTGGCTACACCTTC
CASSHRTGYLGGYTF
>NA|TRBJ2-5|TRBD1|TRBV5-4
TGTGCCAGCAAGTTCGACAGGGGGTTTCAAGAGACCCAGTACTTC
CASKFDRGFQETQYF
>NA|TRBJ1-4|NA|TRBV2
TGTGCCAGCAGGGGGCCCGGCGGTAATGAAAAACTGTTTTTT
CASRGPGGNEKLFF
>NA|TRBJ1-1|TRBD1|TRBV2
TGTGCCAGCAGTGTCCAGGGGGTGGGAGAAGCTTTCTTT
CASSVQGVGEAFF
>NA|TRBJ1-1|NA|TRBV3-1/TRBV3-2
TGTGCCAGCAGCTCACCTTGGCGGGAGAACACTGAAGCTTTCTTT
CASSSPWRENTEAFF
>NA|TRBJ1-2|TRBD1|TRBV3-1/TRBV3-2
TGTGCCAGCAGCCAACGAGCTACACAGGGGCTGTATGGCTACACCTTC
CASSQRATQGLYGYTF
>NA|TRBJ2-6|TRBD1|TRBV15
TGTGCCACCAGGTTTCCGGGACAGATGAGCTCTGGGGCCAACGTCCTGACTTTC
CATRFPGQMSSGANVLTF
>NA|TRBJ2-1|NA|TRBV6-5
TGTGCCAGCAGTCAACTATCGAGAAATGAGCAGTTCTTC
CASSQLSRNEQFF
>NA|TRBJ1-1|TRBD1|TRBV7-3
TGTGCCAGCAGCAAACAGGGGCTTAACACTGAAGCTTTCTTT
CASSKQGLNTEAFF
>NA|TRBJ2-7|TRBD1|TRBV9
TGTGCCAGCAGCCCAACCGGGACAGGGGTTGAGCAGTACTTC
CASSPTGTGVEQYF
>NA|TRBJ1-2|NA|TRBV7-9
TGTGCCAGCAGGGGCGGGGACTTCCATGGCTACACCTTC
CASRGGDFHGYTF
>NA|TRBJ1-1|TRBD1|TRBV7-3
TGTGCCGGCCAGGGGGCCAGGAACACTGAAGCTTTCTTT
CAGQGARNTEAFF
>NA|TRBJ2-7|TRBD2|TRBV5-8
TGTGCCAGCAGCCCGGGACTAGCGGGCCGCCTTAGCTCCTACGAGCAGTACTTC
CASSPGLAGRLSSYEQYF
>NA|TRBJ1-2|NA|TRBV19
TGTGCCAGTAGTATGTCCGGGGGGCGTACCTATGGCTACACCTTC
CASSMSGGRTYGYTF
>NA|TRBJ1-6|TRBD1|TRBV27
TGTGCCAGCAGTTTCAGGGGGAGTAATTCACCCCTCCACTTT
CASSFRGSNSPLHF
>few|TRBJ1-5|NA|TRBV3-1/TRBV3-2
TGTGCCAGCAGCCAAGATTTCTCAGGGAATCAGCCCCAGCATTTT
CASSQDFSGNQPQHF
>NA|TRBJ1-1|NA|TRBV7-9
TGTGCCAGCAGCTTAGGGAACGTGGACAGCACTGAAGCTTTCTTT
CASSLGNVDSTEAFF
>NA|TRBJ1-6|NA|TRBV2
TGTGCCAGCAGTGAAGGTAAAGGGGATAATTCACCCCTCCACTTT
CASSEGKGDNSPLHF
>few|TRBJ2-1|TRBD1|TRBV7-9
TGTGCCAGCAGCTTAGCTAGGGACAGTTTGAATGAGCAGTTCTTC
CASSLARDSLNEQFF
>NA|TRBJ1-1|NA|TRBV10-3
TGTGCCATCAGTGAGTCCCCGGGAGCTGAAGCTTTCTTT
CAISESPGAEAFF
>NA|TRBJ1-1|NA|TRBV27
TGTGCCAGCAGTTCGGTTCAAGGGGCGAACACTGAAGCTTTCTTT
CASSSVQGANTEAFF
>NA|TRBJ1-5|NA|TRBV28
TGTGCCAGCAGTACCTCTCGTACTGGAGGCAATCAGCCCCAGCATTTT
CASSTSRTGGNQPQHF
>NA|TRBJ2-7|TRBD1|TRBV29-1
TGCAGCGTTTACACAGGGGGCGCGTGGTACGAGCAGTACTTC
CSVYTGGAWYEQYF
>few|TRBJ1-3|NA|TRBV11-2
TGTGCCAGCAGCTCCTTCAGGGGACCCCGCTCTGGAAACACCATATATTTT
CASSSFRGPRSGNTIYF
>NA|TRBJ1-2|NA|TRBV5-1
TGCGCCAGCAGCTTGGGCCACCTAACTAACTATGGCTACACCTTC
CASSLGHLTNYGYTF
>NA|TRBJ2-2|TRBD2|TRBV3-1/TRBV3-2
TGTGCCAGCAGCCCCCCTAGCGGGGGGGCCACCGGGGAGCTGTTTTTT
CASSPPSGGATGELFF
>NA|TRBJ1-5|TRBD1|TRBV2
TGTGCCAGCAGCGGACAGGAAGGCCAGCCCCAGCATTTT
CASSGQEGQPQHF
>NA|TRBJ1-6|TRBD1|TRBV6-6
TGTGCCAGCAGCCGGGCTGAGGGGGCCGTTTCACCCCTCCACTTT
CASSRAEGAVSPLHF
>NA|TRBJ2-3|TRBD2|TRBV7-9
TGTGCCAGCAGCTCGGGGACTAGCGGGAGACGAGATACGCAGTATTTT
CASSSGTSGRRDTQYF
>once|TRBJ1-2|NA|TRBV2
TGTGCCAGCAGTACAGACAGCTTATATGGCTACACCTTC
CASSTDSLYGYTF
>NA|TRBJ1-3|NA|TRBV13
TGTGCCAGCAGCTTAGGACGCGAAAACACCATATATTTT
CASSLGRENTIYF
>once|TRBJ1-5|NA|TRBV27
TGTGCCAGCAGTTTATATCGCAACCTAGAGCCCCAGCATTTT
CASSLYRNLEPQHF
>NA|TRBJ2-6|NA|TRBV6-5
TGTGCCAGCAGCCGCTGGAGCTCTGGGGCCAACGTCCTGACTTTC
CASSRWSSGANVLTF
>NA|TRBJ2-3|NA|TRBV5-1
TGCGCCAGCAGCTTGGGCATAGCCCCAGATACGCAGTATTTT
CASSLGIAPDTQYF
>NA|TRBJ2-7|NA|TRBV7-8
TGTGCCAGCAGCTTAACCCCGGGGGTGACCTACGAGCAGTACTTC
CASSLTPGVTYEQYF
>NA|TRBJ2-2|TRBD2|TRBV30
TGTGCCTGGAGGGAGCGGGGACGCACCGGGGAGCTGTTTTTT
CAWRERGRTGELFF
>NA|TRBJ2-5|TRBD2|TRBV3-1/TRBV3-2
TGTGCCAGCAGCCAAACAGCGGGGGGGCCAGAGACCCAGTACTTC
CASSQTAGGPETQYF
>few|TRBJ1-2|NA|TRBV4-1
TGCGCCAGCAGCCAAGTGGGGGGTAAAACAAGGAACTATGGCTACACCTTC
CASSQVGGKTRNYGYTF
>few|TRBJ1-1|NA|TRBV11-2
TGTGCCAGCAGCTTATCGCGGATTTCCCCTGAAGCTTTCTTT
CASSLSRISPEAFF
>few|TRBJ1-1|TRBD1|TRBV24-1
TGTGCCACCAGATCGGACAGGGGCCCGCAGAACACTGAAGCTTTCTTT
CATRSDRGPQNTEAFF
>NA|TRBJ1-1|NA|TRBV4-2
TGTGCCATCCAGCGGGAACCCGGCGGCACTGAAGCTTTCTTT
CAIQREPGGTEAFF
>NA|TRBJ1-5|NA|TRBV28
TGTGCCAGCAGTTTAGCGGCAGAAATCGTTAGCAATCAGCCCCAGCATTTT
CASSLAAEIVSNQPQHF
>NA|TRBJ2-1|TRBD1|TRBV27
TGTGCCAGCAAAAGTGGACAGGGGATCTACAATGAGCAGTTCTTC
CASKSGQGIYNEQFF
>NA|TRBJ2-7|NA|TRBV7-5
TGTGTCAGAAGTTCTACGGGGGGCGGGTTTGAGAACGAGCAGTACTTC
CVRSSTGGGFENEQYF
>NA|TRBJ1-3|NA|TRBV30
TGTGCCTGGAGTATCAGGATGGGTCTGGGCTCTGGAAACACCATATATTTT
CAWSIRMGLGSGNTIYF